These 25 T cell receptor beta chains originate from one sample sequenced in a study of cytomegalovirus exposure and HLA in healthy donors. This PCR relied on a set of 60 Vbeta primers and 13 Jbeta primers. This table comes from immunoSEQ multiplex PCR, and its TCRdb copy is limited to in-frame clones, with some not included. The sample has 100,000 to 150,000 clones, about 10% seen once. Material: PBMCs. These receptors came from a young woman in good health and CMV-seropositive.

The rearrangement links TRBV7-8 to TRBJ2-1; D is unclear. The CDR3 totals 15 residues. Trimming removed 2 bases at V and 0 bases at J, with 8 bases between. Germline CDR1 SGHVS, CDR2 FQNEAQ. The CDR3 DNA follows: TGTGCCAGCAGCTTAATTCACAACTCCTACAATGAGCAGTTCTTC. Its translation: CASSLIHNSYNEQFF.

Only a few counts were recorded for this clone. The rearrangement joins TRBV19 to TRBJ1-5; 8 bases are shared with TRBD1. The germline CDR1 and CDR2 sequences are LNHDA and SQIVND (reference sequence). V lost 2 bases to trimming and J lost 7 bases; unmatched junction nucleotides: 7. The CDR3 sequence is 15 residues long. The CDR3 region has the DNA TGTGCCAGTAGTATAACTTGGGCAGGGGGCCAGCCCCAGCATTTT. It encodes CASSITWAGGQPQHF.

The chain couples TRBV7-6 to TRBJ2-7, with 12 bases fitting TRBD2. The ends lost 0 bases at V and 3 bases at J; junction bases unmatched: 3. The CDR3 length is 16 residues. Germline assignment: CDR1 SGHVS and CDR2 FNYEAQ. CDR3 DNA: TGTGCCAGCAGCTTAGCAGGGACTAGCGGGTACTACGAGCAGTACTTC. Encoded protein: CASSLAGTSGYYEQYF. The full variable domain, in which reference TRBV7-6 and TRBJ2-7 provide the parts outside the CDR3, is GAGVSQSPRYKVTKRGQDVALRCDPISGHVSLYWYRQALGQGPEFLTYFNYEAQQDKSGLPNDRFSAERPEGSISTLTIQRTEQRDSAMYRCASSLAGTSGYYEQYFGPGTRLTVT.

The chain is built from TRBV19 and TRBJ1-1; 7 bases match TRBD1. The length of the CDR3 is 11 residues. After removal of 8 bases from V and 7 bases from J, the junction contained 4 bases not matched to a gene. The germline V gene has CDR1 LNHDA and CDR2 SQIVND (reference sequence). CDR3 in amino acids: CASGRGNEAFF. Written as DNA, the CDR3 is TGTGCCAGTGGCAGGGGGAATGAAGCTTTCTTT.

This chain uses TRBV10-1 with TRBJ2-4; D ambiguous. Trimming shortened V by 8 bases and J by 0 bases, and 8 bases separated the two germline ends. The CDR3 contains 13 residues. CDR1 is WNHNN and CDR2 is SYGVQD in the germline V gene (reference sequence). This CDR3 is CASPSLAKNIQYF. The CDR3 DNA reads as TGCGCCAGCCCTTCCCTAGCCAAAAACATTCAGTACTTC.

This clone was detected only a few times. This chain uses TRBV9 with TRBJ2-1, with D hard to call. The CDR3 sequence is 16 residues long. Germline CDR1 and CDR2: SGDLS and YYNGEE. V lost 0 bases to trimming and J lost 5 bases, with 15 bases between them. The CDR3: CASSVAPSSANNEQFF. The CDR3 bases are TGTGCCAGCAGCGTAGCTCCTAGTTCGGCAAACAATGAGCAGTTCTTC. The complete variable domain, with remaining parts taken from reference TRBV9 and TRBJ2-1, reads DSGVTQTPKHLITATGQRVTLRCSPRSGDLSVYWYQQSLDQGLQFLIQYYNGEERAKGNILERFSAQQFPDLHSELNLSSLELGDSALYFCASSVAPSSANNEQFFGPGTRLTVL.

This clone was detected a few times. This chain connects TRBV28 to TRBJ1-4; weak D call: TRBD1 (5 bases). V lost 6 bases and J lost 8, with 22 bases in between. The CDR3 is made up of 16 amino acids. CDR1 and CDR2 from the germline V gene are MDHEN and SYDVKM. CDR3 nucleotides: TGTGCCAGCAGCCCATCCATGGGTCAGGGCGAAGAAAAACTGTTTTTT. This translates into CASSPSMGQGEEKLFF. Looking up the rest from reference TRBV28 and TRBJ1-4 gives the full variable domain: DVKVTQSSRYLVKRTGEKVFLECVQDMDHENMFWYRQDPGLGLRLIYFSYDVKMKEKGDIPEGYSVSREKKERFSLILESASTNQTSMYLCASSPSMGQGEEKLFFGSGTQLSVL.

This clone was detected a few times. The chain carries TRBV30 and TRBJ2-1, with D uncertain. V was trimmed by 3 bases and J by 10 bases, leaving 16 bases between them. CDR1 and CDR2 from the germline V gene are GTSNPN and SVGIG (reference sequence). CDR3 length: 13 residues. In DNA form, the CDR3 reads TGTGCCTGGAGCCGAAGAGGCGTCCGGGAGCAGTTCTTC. Protein sequence: CAWSRRGVREQFF.

J is TRBJ2-1 and V is TRBV2; D possibly corresponds to TRBD1 (6 bases). V gave up 11 bases and J gave up 15 bases, with 26 bases separating them. From germline, CDR1 is SNHLY and CDR2 FYNNEI. The CDR3 covers 13 residues. The chain's CDR3 is CASSRDTGPDGFF. The CDR3 DNA is TGTGCCTCCTCCCGGGACACGGGGCCTGACGGGTTCTTC.

This clone was counted only a few times. DNA of the CDR3: TGTGCCAGCAGCCTGACCGGGACTAGAGGTTACGAGCAGTACTTC. Its translation is CASSLTGTRGYEQYF. This chain joins TRBV5-4 and TRBJ2-7; 8 nucleotides align to TRBD2. The CDR3 contains 15 residues. Losses at the gene ends were 4 bases for V and 4 bases for J; bases not matched to a gene: 10. Germline V gene sequence: CDR1 SGHNT, CDR2 YYREEE (reference sequence).

As to this clone: The same CDR3 can be traced to other DNA sequences in this sample. The V and J genes are TRBV10-2 and TRBJ2-5, with TRBD2 matching 11 bases. Germline V gene sequence: CDR1 WSHSY, CDR2 SAAADI. The CDR3 sequence is 14 residues long. The J segment lost 2 bases and the V segment lost 6 bases, leaving 2 bases of the junction unmatched. The chain's CDR3 is CASRGTSGQETQYF. The CDR3 DNA reads TGCGCCAGCAGAGGGACTAGCGGACAAGAGACCCAGTACTTC.

The chain joins TRBV9 to TRBJ1-5; D is perhaps TRBD1 (5 bases). V was pared by 4 bases and J by 0 bases, with 11 bases between. The CDR3 contains 15 residues. The germline V gene encodes CDR1 SGDLS and CDR2 YYNGEE. The CDR3 coding sequence is TGTGCCAGCAGCCAAGGGGATTTTAGCAATCAGCCCCAGCATTTT. Amino acids: CASSQGDFSNQPQHF.

This clone has only a few counts. This chain joins TRBV6-1 and TRBJ2-7; D remains ambiguous. CDR3 length: 14 amino acids. Germline CDR1 MNHNS, CDR2 SASEGT. The V gene lost 7 bases and the J gene lost 0 bases, with 13 bases spanning the gap. CDR3 in amino acids: CASMIQYSSYEQYF. DNA for the CDR3: TGTGCCAGCATGATTCAATATAGCTCCTACGAGCAGTACTTC.

This chain connects TRBV11-2 to TRBJ1-2; D remains ambiguous. Trimming removed 5 bases at V and 8 bases at J, with 18 bases between. The CDR3 totals 14 residues. Germline CDR1 is SGHAT and CDR2 is FQNNGV. The chain's CDR3 is CASSTRAGAGGYTF. Here the CDR3 DNA reads TGTGCCAGCAGCACTAGGGCAGGCGCCGGAGGCTACACCTTC.

This clone was recorded a few times. The chain employs TRBV2 and TRBJ2-7, with TRBD1 matching 9 bases. V trimming: 6 bases; J trimming: 5 bases; junction bases outside the gene matches: 8. The V gene's germline CDR1 is SNHLY and CDR2 FYNNEI. This CDR3 spans 14 amino acids. The CDR3 DNA reads TGTGCCAGCAGCACCGGGACAGGGATCAACGAGCAGTACTTC. Its translation: CASSTGTGINEQYF.

J is TRBJ2-7 and V is TRBV6-1, with 8 bases matching TRBD1. CDR3 size: 14 residues. The germline gives CDR1 MNHNS, CDR2 SASEGT. The V segment lost 6 bases and the J segment 3 bases; nucleotides outside the gene matches: 7. The CDR3 reads CASRPGQGNYEQYF. CDR3 coding DNA: TGTGCCAGCAGACCCGGACAGGGAAACTACGAGCAGTACTTC.

V gene TRBV6-1 combines with J gene TRBJ2-2; tentatively, D is TRBD2 (5 bases). Trimming left V 10 bases short and J 0 bases short, with 9 bases between. This CDR3 is 13 amino acids long. Germline CDR1 reads MNHNS; CDR2 reads SASEGT. The CDR3, as DNA: TGTGCCACCCGGGGTGCGAACACCGGGGAGCTGTTTTTT. This gives the protein CATRGANTGELFF.

The chain is built from TRBV5-6 and TRBJ1-2; 10 bases are shared with TRBD1. Germline CDR1 reads SGHDT; CDR2 reads YYEEEE. Unmatched junction bases numbered 3, after V lost 0 bases and J lost 4 bases. This CDR3 region has 15 residues. CDR3 sequence (DNA): TGTGCCAGCAGCTTGGGGACAGGGGGACTCTATGGCTACACCTTC. It encodes CASSLGTGGLYGYTF.

The V gene is TRBV5-1, the J gene TRBJ2-5; 7 nucleotides match TRBD2. V was clipped by 5 bases and J by 5 bases; unmatched bases: 24. The CDR3 has 19 amino acids. CDR1 and CDR2 (germline): SGHRS, YFSETQ. As DNA, the CDR3 is TGCGCCAGCAGGTACCCCTCCCGGGGGGAGTCGGCTGCGAAGGAGACCCAGTACTTC. The encoded protein is CASRYPSRGESAAKETQYF.

The V call is TRBV14, the J call TRBJ1-2; D ambiguous. This CDR3 region has 15 residues. V dropped 4 bases and J dropped 5 bases, with 17 bases sitting between them. Germline V CDR1 and CDR2: SGHDN, FVKESK. CDR3 sequence reads: CASSRGRRPPYGYTF. DNA for the CDR3: TGTGCCAGCAGCCGAGGGAGACGGCCGCCTTATGGCTACACCTTC.

This clone was seen more than once but under ten times. The chain joins TRBV19 to TRBJ1-1, with 10 positions matching TRBD1. This CDR3 has 14 amino acids. J lost 7 bases, V lost 7 bases, and 9 bases had no gene match. The V gene's germline CDR1 is LNHDA and CDR2 SQIVND (reference sequence). The CDR3 loop is CASNLGQGMGEAFF. The CDR3 coding sequence is TGTGCCAGTAACCTGGGACAGGGGATGGGTGAAGCTTTCTTT.

The V call is TRBV7-9, the J call TRBJ2-1; D not certain. The CDR3 has 12 residues. Trimming left V 5 bases short and J 8 bases short, with 10 bases between. Germline loops: CDR1 SEHNR, CDR2 FQNEAQ (reference sequence). The chain's CDR3 is CASSPIRDEQFF. CDR3 nucleotide sequence: TGTGCCAGCAGCCCCATTCGCGATGAGCAGTTCTTC. The full variable domain, its missing parts supplied by reference TRBV7-9 and TRBJ2-1, is DTGVSQNPRHKITKRGQNVTFRCDPISEHNRLYWYRQTLGQGPEFLTYFQNEAQLEKSRLLSDRFSAERPKGSFSTLEIQRTEQGDSAMYLCASSPIRDEQFFGPGTRLTVL.

The genes are TRBV9 and TRBJ1-5; D unclear. V lost 0 bases and J lost 3, with 10 bases in between. CDR1 and CDR2 from the germline V gene are SGDLS and YYNGEE. This CDR3 has 15 amino acids. CDR3 protein: CASSVGKSPNQPQHF. The CDR3 bases are TGTGCCAGCAGCGTAGGAAAGAGCCCCAATCAGCCCCAGCATTTT.

The genes are TRBV18 and TRBJ1-3, with D unresolved. The CDR3 runs to 13 residues. V shed 0 bases and J shed 4 bases, with 4 bases lying between them. Germline CDR1 is KGHSH and CDR2 is LQKENI. The CDR3 protein is CASSPPAGNTIYF. DNA for the CDR3: TGTGCCAGCTCACCACCGGCAGGAAACACCATATATTTT.

This CDR3 reads CARASGETGTEAFF. Here the CDR3 DNA reads TGTGCCAGGGCCTCAGGGGAGACGGGCACTGAAGCTTTCTTT. The J gene is TRBJ1-1, the V gene TRBV2; D perhaps matches TRBD1 (6 bases). The CDR3 loop spans 14 amino acids. Germline V gene sequence: CDR1 SNHLY, CDR2 FYNNEI. The germline V and J ends were trimmed by 9 bases and 4 bases, with 18 bases remaining between them.